The 2 T cell receptor beta chains reported below all come from one sample, sequenced in a study of siplizumab effects on memory and regulatory T cells. Produced via immunoSEQ multiplex PCR; TCRdb's table is partial and in-frame only. The sample has about 50,000 clones, about 88% seen once. Sequenced material: naive CD8+ T cells sorted from blood. The receptors come from a human donor in good health.

V is TRBV5-1 and J is TRBJ1-2, with D unclear. Germline lookup yields CDR1 SGHRS and CDR2 YFSETQ. The CDR3 extends over 13 amino acids. Trimming removed 4 bases from V and 3 bases from J, with 10 bases in between. This chain's CDR3 is CASSRGFDYGYTF. CDR3 in DNA: TGCGCCAGCAGCCGTGGGTTTGACTATGGCTACACCTTC.

DNA of the CDR3: TGTGCCAGTAGTATGCAGTATAATTACAATGAGCAGTTCTTC. Residues: CASSMQYNYNEQFF. The chain recombines TRBV19 with TRBJ2-1; D not certain. Germline CDR1 reads LNHDA; CDR2 reads SQIVND (reference sequence). The CDR3 runs to 14 residues. Trimming pared 3 bases from V and 4 bases from J, leaving 10 bases between.